The entry that follows covers one T cell receptor (beta chain) sequence. This clonotype was recorded a few times. The target of this receptor is not known. No much larger clone exists at a distance of one base, and base qualities are not known. The data were obtained in a study of blood T cells in healthy people across ages (dated by TCRdb to the mid-2010s). Turning to the overall study: In model experiments, template switching captured roughly one uniquely barcoded TCR beta cDNA molecule for every two T cells. Using deep sequencing normalized with unique cDNA molecular identifiers, the study measured how TCR beta repertoire diversity changes with age. The donors were divided into four age groups: young (average around 16 years), middle-aged (under 40), aged (approximately 62) and long-lived (roughly 88). For two donors (one aged 18 to 30 and one aged 80 or older), the study analyzed two additional independent replicas of 1 million unique cDNA reads from the same blood draw. Here is what the overall study found, with its caveats: Total diversity estimates from one million sequenced T cells were considered lower bounds and underestimates. Because the CMV infection status of the donors was unknown, age-related changes in expanded clonotypes may potentially have been confounded. Observed TCR beta diversity per million T cells fell roughly linearly with age, and a significant reduction was already apparent by age around 36. Because profiling used bulk unsorted PBMCs, naive and antigen-experienced compartments could not be compared conclusively. There was a strong correlation between observed TCR beta diversity and the percentage of naive T cells measured by flow cytometry. Compared with the aged group, the long-lived group had more naive CD4+ T cells, fewer expanded clones and increased TCR diversity, suggesting age selection.

From a lookup of the germline V gene, CDR1 and CDR2 are MNHEY and SVGAGI. Inclusive of the bounding cysteine and phenylalanine, the CDR3 is 16 residues long. Just the 48-base CDR3 DNA is kept, in frame starting at base 1. Clipping removes 0 bases from V and 3 bases from J, with 4 as the unmatched junction base count. Donors were roughly 40 systemically healthy Caucasian individuals from Russia aged 6 to 90 years. Approximately 9 milliliters of peripheral blood were collected from each donor into EDTA-treated Vacutainer tubes. Ficoll-Paque density-gradient centrifugation was used to isolate PBMCs, with at least 6 million obtained per sample. Trizol reagent was used to extract total RNA from the PBMCs, yielding at least 6 micrograms per sample. For every donor, an aliquot of PBMCs went through flow cytometry to measure the percentages of naive CD45RAhigh/CD27high T cells. The library was made by 5' RACE. Sequencing was performed on an Illumina HiSeq 2500. The second PCR ran for roughly 7 to 11 cycles and used a J-beta primer mix along with a sample-barcoded 5' primer. Each TCR beta cDNA molecule received a unique molecular identifier from a template-switch 5' adaptor carrying 12 random nucleotides. Each sample yielded at least 3 million CDR3-containing paired-end reads. All of the RNA was converted into first-strand cDNA using the Mint cDNA synthesis kit, with a TRBC-specific oligonucleotide serving as the primer. All cDNA was treated with uracil-DNA glycosylase and then went through a first 18-cycle PCR with the universal primers M1SS and BC2_uni_R. As for the original processing: For normalization, 1 million high-quality reads, each with a distinct molecular identifier, were randomly selected from each sample. Reads sharing molecular identifiers were discarded rather than binned into consensus sequences. MiTCR, run with a Q25 quality threshold and the strictest error-elimination algorithm, handled CDR3 identification, clonotype clustering and error correction. A nonparametric unseen species model with Euler transformation was used to estimate a lower bound on total TCR beta diversity. The public reads were run again by TCRdb, first through fastp at Q25 and then through MiXCR, and only productive beta chains were kept. Entries are consolidated by CDR3 protein sequence, retaining the most common genes and DNA. The V and J calls, along with clone size, are taken from TCRdb and not from the paper's own processing. In all, the sample holds about 570,000 distinct CDR3 sequences, and roughly a quarter of those were seen once. The ten largest clonotypes hold over 3.5% of the sample.

The same sample was also used in a study of T cells of mothers and their children. The second study also describes: Nine systemically healthy Caucasian individuals, comprising three mothers and their six children, were included as donors. cDNA synthesis consumed the entire amount of extracted RNA, loaded at around 1.5 ug RNA in each 15 ul reaction. In the second PCR, the M1S primer added sample barcodes and 2-4 random nucleotides. Over 8.5 million TCR beta CDR3 reads were obtained for each mother, and around 2.7 million reads were obtained for each child. TCR recombination output is similarly shaped by thymic selection in related and unrelated pairs, with a minor effect exerted by inherited differences. Normalized repertoire overlap in related mother-child pairs was always slightly higher than in unrelated mother-child pairs, but the difference was never significant. No persistent microchimeric T cell clones were detected, at a sensitivity of about 100 clones per million clonotypes. Deep NGS was used in the study to compare the TCR beta repertoires of mothers and children and to look for features that separate related mother-child pairs from unrelated individuals. Mothers averaged about 37 +/- 4 years of age and children averaged around 10 +/- 4 years. After adapter ligation with NEBNext reagents, the libraries were sequenced on Illumina HiSeq 2000 with 100+100 nt paired-end reads. Mother and child libraries were prepared a month apart and sequenced in separate runs to prevent cross-contamination. For each donor, somewhere between roughly 450,000 and 2,000,000 distinct TCR beta clonotypes were identified. Naive TCR beta clonotypes were estimated from low-frequency clonotypes matched to each donor's FACS-determined naive share, without sorting.

The source is a boy aged 2 to 10 in good health. The chain is assembled from TRBV6-5 and TRBJ1-2; 10 central nucleotides agree with TRBD1. The sample consisted of blood. CDR3 sequence: CASSYSRTGGDYGYTF. Read as DNA, the sequence is TGTGCCAGCAGTTACTCGCGGACAGGGGGGGACTATGGCTACACCTTC.